This TCR beta chain was profiled in a study of shared clonotypes between healthy human individuals. Findings of the study overall: Limitation of the genetic and exposure-history diversity represented came from the few donors. Clonotypes that were shared across a handful of donors made up approximately 5% of naive CD4 clonotypes. Depth was large, yet rarefaction showed that sorted-subset sequencing was incomplete.

CDR3 size: 15 residues. V lost 2 bases, J lost 7 bases, and 3 bases stayed unmatched. Germline V gives CDR1 SEHNR, CDR2 FQNEAQ (reference sequence). Only CD45RO-negative cells positively selected for CCR7 counted as naive CD8 cells, so terminally differentiated effector memory CD45RA+ cells were excluded. Genomic DNA of each subset was evenly split across several immunoSEQ plates. Some clones are missing from TCRdb's copy, which holds only in-frame ones; the method was immunoSEQ multiplex PCR. This table has approximately 2,200,000 clones, approximately 94% appearing once. In this sample, this clone turned up once. No antigen is known for it.

V is TRBV7-9 and J is TRBJ2-1; 12 bases are shared with TRBD2. The source is a young man in good health. Some clones in this sample may be carry-over from other donors' samples. The sample taken for sequencing was naive CD8+ T cells from PBMCs. The CDR3 nucleotides read TGTGCCAGCAGCTTAAGACTAGCGGGAGTGAATGAGCAGTTCTTC. Translating it yields CASSLRLAGVNEQFF.